The T cell receptor beta chain under discussion was sequenced for a study of identical twins listed by TCRdb under 2016. Looking at the study overall: TCR alpha and beta repertoires from monozygotic twins, unrelated adults of various ages and cord blood were deep-sequenced to test whether fetal clonotypes persist. To rule out contamination, the twin experiments were replicated at different times with different library preparation protocols.

A word on this clonotype: The target of this receptor is not known. Base quality data are lacking; no much larger clone is found one base away.

Every donor was a healthy Caucasian. The library was produced with 5' RACE. Sequenced on an Illumina HiSeq 2000. A universal primer binding site was added through template switching, and the final cDNA carried a unique molecular identifier so that TCR cDNA molecules could be counted accurately. First-strand cDNA for TCR alpha and beta chains was synthesized from specific primers in the conserved constant-segment region. Each cDNA library was double barcoded, with a SMART-Mk sample barcode plus Illumina barcodes, to control for contamination. Two successive PCR steps introduced TruSeq adapter sequences along with Illumina sample barcodes. The Illumina HiSeq platform was used with custom primers to sequence TCR alpha and beta cDNA libraries. In the authors' own workflow: MiGEC was used to process raw reads and extract unique molecular identifiers, and MiXCR was used to find CDR3 positions. For each individual, recombination models were inferred using an EM algorithm with the repgenHMM and IGoR tools. The tcR package in R was used for shared clonotype analysis, with sharing normalized by the product of cloneset sizes. To study raw recombination without the effects of thymic and clonal selection, out-of-frame nonproductive sequences were analyzed. TCRdb's own reprocessing of the public reads used fastp at Q25 and MiXCR and kept productive beta chains. Records with the same CDR3 protein are collapsed into one entry carrying the most frequent genes and DNA. The V and J calls shown here were made by TCRdb, not taken from the authors' results. The sample profile shows 1,800,000 or so distinct CDR3 sequences; about 32% of them were found once. The ten largest clones add up to approximately 0.25% of the sample.

What the authors observed across the whole study: Compared with coincidental sharing between unrelated individuals, an excess of low generation-probability sequences was observed among out-of-frame TCR alpha sequences shared between twins. Invariant T cells such as MAIT and iNKT could partly confound zero-insertion analyses, though diverse VJ usage argued against this for most clonotypes. Fewer insertions were carried by abundant cord blood beta clonotypes; a weaker similar trend was observed in young adult naive repertoires, while no such trend was observed in memory repertoires. The excess sharing between twins in beta out-of-frame sequences was weaker because fewer shared sequences reduced the signal-to-noise ratio. Because the same donors could not be followed over many years, conclusions were based on cross-sectional statistical analysis. Out-of-frame TCR alpha sharing in monozygotic twins was systematically underestimated by recombination models, whereas sharing between unrelated individuals was in agreement with the recombination models.

From the cysteine up to the phenylalanine, the CDR3 has a length of 13 residues. Kept here is only the CDR3 DNA, which spans 39 bases and is read in frame from base 1. V lost 0 bases and J lost 7 bases; the stretch between them is 9 bases long. CDR1 and CDR2 are read off the germline V gene as SGHRS and YFSETQ. The chain employs TRBV5-1 and TRBJ2-3, and possibly TRBD1, on 6 matching bases. The sequencing input was cord blood. This TCR came from a newborn girl in good health. Read as DNA, the sequence is TGCGCCAGCAGCTTGGCACAGGGCAATACGCAGTATTTT. Its amino acids are CASSLAQGNTQYF.